The sequence of this T cell receptor beta chain was determined in a study of blood T cells in healthy people across ages. Every donor provided approximately 10 milliliters of peripheral blood. Primed by a sample-barcoded 5' primer and a J-beta primer mix, a second PCR proceeded for about 7 to 11 cycles. The template-switch adaptor was a 5' adaptor with 12 random nucleotides. It tagged each cDNA molecule. MiXCR, applied by TCRdb to the 5' RACE reads, yields one record per CDR3 protein. The profile shows about 1.5 million distinct CDR3 sequences, roughly 43% of them singletons. The study, taken as a whole, reports: In long-lived donors, naive CD4+ cell counts and diversity exceeded those of aged donors. As age increased, TCR beta diversity per million T cells fell in a roughly linear fashion.

In the case of this clonotype: The target antigen is unknown.

The CDR3 has 15 residues. Deletions cut 6 bases from V and 0 bases from J, with 14 bases between. Germline V gene sequence: CDR1 SGHAT, CDR2 FQNNGV. The chain couples TRBV11-2 to TRBJ1-1; perhaps TRBD1 as D (5 bases). The TCR originated in a woman younger than 30 in good health. The sequenced sample was blood. This chain's CDR3 is CASRKPGRLNTEAFF. The CDR3, as DNA: TGTGCCAGCAGGAAACCGGGACGATTGAACACTGAAGCTTTCTTT.